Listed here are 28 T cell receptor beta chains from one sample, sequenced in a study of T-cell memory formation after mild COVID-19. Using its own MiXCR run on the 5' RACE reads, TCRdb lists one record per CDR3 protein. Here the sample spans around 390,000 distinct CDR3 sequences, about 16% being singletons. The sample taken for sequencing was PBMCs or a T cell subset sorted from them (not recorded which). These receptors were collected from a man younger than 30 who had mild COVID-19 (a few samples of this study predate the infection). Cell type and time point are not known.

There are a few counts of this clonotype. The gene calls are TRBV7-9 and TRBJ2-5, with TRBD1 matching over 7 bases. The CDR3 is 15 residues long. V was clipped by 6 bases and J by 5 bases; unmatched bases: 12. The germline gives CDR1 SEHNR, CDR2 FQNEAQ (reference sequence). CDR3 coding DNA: TGTGCCAGCAGTAGTCGAGGGGGCTTAGGGGAGACCCAGTACTTC. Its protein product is CASSSRGGLGETQYF.

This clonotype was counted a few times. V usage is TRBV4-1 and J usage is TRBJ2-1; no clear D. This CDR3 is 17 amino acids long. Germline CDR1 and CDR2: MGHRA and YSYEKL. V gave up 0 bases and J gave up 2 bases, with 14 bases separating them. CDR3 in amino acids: CASSQDLGRGAYNEQFF. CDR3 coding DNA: TGCGCCAGCAGCCAAGATTTAGGCCGCGGAGCCTACAATGAGCAGTTCTTC.

This CDR3 reads CASSAGTSGGASGELFF. In DNA form, the CDR3 reads TGTGCCAGCAGTGCTGGGACTAGCGGGGGGGCCTCCGGGGAGCTGTTTTTT. This chain uses TRBV27 with TRBJ2-2; TRBD2 matches 16 bases. The CDR3 sequence is 17 residues long. In germline, CDR1 is MNHEY, CDR2 SMNVEV (reference sequence). V lost 5 bases to trimming and J lost 6 bases; unmatched junction nucleotides: 6.

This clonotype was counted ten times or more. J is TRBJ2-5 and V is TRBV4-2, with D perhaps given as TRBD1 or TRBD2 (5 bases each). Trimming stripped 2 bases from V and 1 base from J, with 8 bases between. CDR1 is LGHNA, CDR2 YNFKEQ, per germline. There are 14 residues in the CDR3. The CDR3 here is CASSQPGPQETQYF. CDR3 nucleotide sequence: TGTGCCAGCAGCCAACCGGGACCCCAAGAGACCCAGTACTTC.

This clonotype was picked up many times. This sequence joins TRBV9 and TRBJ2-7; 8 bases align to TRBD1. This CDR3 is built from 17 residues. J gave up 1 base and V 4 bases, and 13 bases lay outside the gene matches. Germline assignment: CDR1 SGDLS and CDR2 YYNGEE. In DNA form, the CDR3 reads TGTGCCAGCAGCCCCCAGGTAGGGCAGGGGGCGTCCTACGAGCAGTACTTC. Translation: CASSPQVGQGASYEQYF. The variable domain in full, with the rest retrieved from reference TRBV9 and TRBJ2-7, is DSGVTQTPKHLITATGQRVTLRCSPRSGDLSVYWYQQSLDQGLQFLIQYYNGEERAKGNILERFSAQQFPDLHSELNLSSLELGDSALYFCASSPQVGQGASYEQYFGPGTRLTVT.

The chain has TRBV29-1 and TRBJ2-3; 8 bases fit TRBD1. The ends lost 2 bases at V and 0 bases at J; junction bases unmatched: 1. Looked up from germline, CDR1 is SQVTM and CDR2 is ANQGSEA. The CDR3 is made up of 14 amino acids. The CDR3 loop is CSVEQGASTDTQYF. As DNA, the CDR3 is TGCAGCGTTGAACAGGGGGCAAGCACAGATACGCAGTATTTT.

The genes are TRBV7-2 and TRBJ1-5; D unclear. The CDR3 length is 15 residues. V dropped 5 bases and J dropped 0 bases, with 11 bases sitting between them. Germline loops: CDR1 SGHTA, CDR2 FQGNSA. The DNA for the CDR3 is TGTGCCAGCAGCCCGATCTTGAATAGCAATCAGCCCCAGCATTTT. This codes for CASSPILNSNQPQHF.

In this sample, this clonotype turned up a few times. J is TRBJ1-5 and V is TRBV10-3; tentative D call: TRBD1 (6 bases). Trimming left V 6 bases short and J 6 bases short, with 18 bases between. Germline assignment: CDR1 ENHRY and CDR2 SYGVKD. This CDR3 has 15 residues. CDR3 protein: CAISSQQGRGQPQHF. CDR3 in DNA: TGTGCCATCAGCTCTCAACAGGGAAGGGGTCAGCCCCAGCATTTT.

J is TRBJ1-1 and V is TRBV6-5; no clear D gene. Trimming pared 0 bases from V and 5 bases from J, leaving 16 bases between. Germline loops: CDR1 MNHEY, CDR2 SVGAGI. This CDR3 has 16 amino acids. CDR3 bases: TGTGCCAGCAGTTACTCGGGTTGGGATGAGAGGACTGAAGCTTTCTTT. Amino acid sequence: CASSYSGWDERTEAFF.

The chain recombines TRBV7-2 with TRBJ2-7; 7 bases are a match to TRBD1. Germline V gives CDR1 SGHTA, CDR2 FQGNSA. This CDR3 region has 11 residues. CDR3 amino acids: CASSLDGTASV. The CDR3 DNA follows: TGTGCCAGCAGCTTAGATGGGACAGCGTCCGTC.

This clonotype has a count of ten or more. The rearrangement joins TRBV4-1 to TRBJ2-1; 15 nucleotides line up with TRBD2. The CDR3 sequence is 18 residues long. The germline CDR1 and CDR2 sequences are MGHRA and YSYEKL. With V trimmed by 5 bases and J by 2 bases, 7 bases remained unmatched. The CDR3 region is CASSGGLAGGNPYNEQFF. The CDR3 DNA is TGCGCCAGCAGCGGGGGACTAGCGGGGGGTAACCCCTACAATGAGCAGTTCTTC.

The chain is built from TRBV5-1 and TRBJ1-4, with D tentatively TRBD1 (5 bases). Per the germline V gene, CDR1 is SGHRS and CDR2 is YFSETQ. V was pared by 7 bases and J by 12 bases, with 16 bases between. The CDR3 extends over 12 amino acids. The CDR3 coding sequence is TGCGCCAGCGGCACAACAGGAGGTGAACTGTTTTTT. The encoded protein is CASGTTGGELFF.

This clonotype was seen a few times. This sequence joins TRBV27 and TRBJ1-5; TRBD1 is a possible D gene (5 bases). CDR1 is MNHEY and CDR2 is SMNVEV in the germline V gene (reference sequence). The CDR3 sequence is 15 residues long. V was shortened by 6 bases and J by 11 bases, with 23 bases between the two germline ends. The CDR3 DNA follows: TGTGCCAGCAGCCTCAGCTCCCGGACACCGTGGACCCAGCATTTT. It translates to CASSLSSRTPWTQHF.

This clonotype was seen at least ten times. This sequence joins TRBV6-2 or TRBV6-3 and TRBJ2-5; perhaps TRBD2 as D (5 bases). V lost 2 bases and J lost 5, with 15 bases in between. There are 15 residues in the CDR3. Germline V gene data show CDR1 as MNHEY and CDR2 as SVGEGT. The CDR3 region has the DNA TGTGCCAGCAGTTACGGACGGGGTTTGAGGGAGACCCAGTACTTC. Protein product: CASSYGRGLRETQYF.

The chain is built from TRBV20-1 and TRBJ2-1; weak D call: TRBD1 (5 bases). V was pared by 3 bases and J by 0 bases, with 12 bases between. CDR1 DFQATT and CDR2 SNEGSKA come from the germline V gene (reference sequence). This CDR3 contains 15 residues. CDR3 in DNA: TGCAGTGCTAGCAGACAGAGGAGCTCCTACAATGAGCAGTTCTTC. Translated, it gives CSASRQRSSYNEQFF.

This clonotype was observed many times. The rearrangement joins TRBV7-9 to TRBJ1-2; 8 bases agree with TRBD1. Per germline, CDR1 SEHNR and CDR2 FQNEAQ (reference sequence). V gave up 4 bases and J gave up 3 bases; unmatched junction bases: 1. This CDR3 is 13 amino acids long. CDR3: CASSSDRDYGYTF. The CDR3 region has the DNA TGTGCCAGCAGCTCGGACAGGGACTATGGCTACACCTTC.

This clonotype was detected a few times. CDR3 coding DNA: TGTGCCAGCTCACTGAGGACGGACAATGAGCAGTTCTTC. This translates into CASSLRTDNEQFF. This rearrangement joins TRBV18 to TRBJ2-1; no clear D. The CDR3 is 13 residues long. With 4 bases removed from V and 5 bases from J, the gap between germline ends came to 9 bases. Germline V gene lookup returns CDR1 KGHSH and CDR2 LQKENI.

The CDR3 protein is CASSLDPKLAGGPYTQYF. CDR3 DNA: TGTGCCAGCAGCTTAGATCCCAAACTAGCGGGGGGGCCTTATACGCAGTATTTT. V and J are TRBV11-2 and TRBJ2-3, with 13 nucleotides matching TRBD2. From germline, CDR1 is SGHAT and CDR2 FQNNGV. The CDR3 contains 18 residues. V dropped 0 bases and J dropped 7; count of bases not matched to a gene: 10.

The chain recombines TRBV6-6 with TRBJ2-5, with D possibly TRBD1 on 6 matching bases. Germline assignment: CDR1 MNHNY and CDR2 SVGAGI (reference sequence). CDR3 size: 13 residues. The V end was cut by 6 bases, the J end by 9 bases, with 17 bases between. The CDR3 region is CASSHRETDAQYF. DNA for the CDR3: TGTGCCAGCAGCCACAGGGAGACGGATGCCCAGTACTTC.

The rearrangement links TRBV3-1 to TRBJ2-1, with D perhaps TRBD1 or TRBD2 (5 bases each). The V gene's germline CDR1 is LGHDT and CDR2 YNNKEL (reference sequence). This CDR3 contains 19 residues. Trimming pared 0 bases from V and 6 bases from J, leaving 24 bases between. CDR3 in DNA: TGTGCCAGCAGCCAAGAACGCGGGCGACTCGCATCTACAGGCAATGAGCAGTTCTTC. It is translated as CASSQERGRLASTGNEQFF.

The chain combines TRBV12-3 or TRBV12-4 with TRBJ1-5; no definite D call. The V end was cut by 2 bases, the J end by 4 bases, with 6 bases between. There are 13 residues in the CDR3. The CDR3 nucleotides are TGTGCCAGCAGTTTATTAGTTAATCAGCCCCAGCATTTT. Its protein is CASSLLVNQPQHF.

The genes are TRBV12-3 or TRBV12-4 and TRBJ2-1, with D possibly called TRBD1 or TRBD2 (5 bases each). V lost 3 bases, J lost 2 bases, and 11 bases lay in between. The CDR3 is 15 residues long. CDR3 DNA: TGTGCCAGCAGTTTTTTGGTGGGGGCCTACAATGAGCAGTTCTTC. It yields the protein CASSFLVGAYNEQFF.

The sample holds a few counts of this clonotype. Here the CDR3 reads CASSPVPRDTQYF. The DNA for the CDR3 is TGTGCCAGCAGCCCGGTCCCCAGGGATACGCAGTATTTT. This rearrangement joins TRBV7-9 to TRBJ2-3; no definite D call. The ends were cut back, 5 bases at V and 6 bases at J, with 12 bases in the middle. CDR1 is SEHNR and CDR2 is FQNEAQ in the germline V gene (reference sequence). The CDR3 totals 13 residues.

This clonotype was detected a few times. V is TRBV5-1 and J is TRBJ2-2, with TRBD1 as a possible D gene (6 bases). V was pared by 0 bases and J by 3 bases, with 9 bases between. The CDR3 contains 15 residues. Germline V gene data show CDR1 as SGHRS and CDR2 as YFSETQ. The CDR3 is CASSLGGRDTGELFF. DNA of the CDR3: TGCGCCAGCAGCTTGGGGGGGCGCGACACCGGGGAGCTGTTTTTT.

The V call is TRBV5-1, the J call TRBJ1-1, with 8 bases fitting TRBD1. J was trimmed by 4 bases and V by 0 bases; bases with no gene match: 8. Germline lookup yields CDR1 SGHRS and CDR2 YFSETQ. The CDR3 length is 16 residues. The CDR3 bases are TGCGCCAGCAGCTTGGATCCAGGGGGCTTTGGCACTGAAGCTTTCTTT. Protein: CASSLDPGGFGTEAFF.

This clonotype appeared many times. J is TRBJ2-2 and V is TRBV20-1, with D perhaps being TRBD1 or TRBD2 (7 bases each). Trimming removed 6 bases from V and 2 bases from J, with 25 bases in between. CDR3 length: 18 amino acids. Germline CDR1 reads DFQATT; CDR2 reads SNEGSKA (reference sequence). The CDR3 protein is CSAPVAGGGLYNTGELFF. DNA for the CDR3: TGCAGTGCCCCCGTCGCAGGGGGGGGCCTGTATAACACCGGGGAGCTGTTTTTT.

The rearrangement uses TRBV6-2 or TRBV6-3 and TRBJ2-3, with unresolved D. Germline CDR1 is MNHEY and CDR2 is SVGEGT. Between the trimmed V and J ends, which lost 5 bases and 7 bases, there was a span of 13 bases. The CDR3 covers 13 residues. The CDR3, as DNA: TGTGCCAGCAGTCGAGAGCTTCCCTATACGCAGTATTTT. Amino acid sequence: CASSRELPYTQYF.

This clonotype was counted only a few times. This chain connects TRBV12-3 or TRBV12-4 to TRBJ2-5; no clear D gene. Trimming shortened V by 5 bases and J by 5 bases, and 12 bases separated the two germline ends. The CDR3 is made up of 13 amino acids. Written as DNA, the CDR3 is TGTGCCAGCAGTCTTGGATACGGGGAGACCCAGTACTTC. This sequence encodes CASSLGYGETQYF.